The clone carrying this TCR beta chain was found a few times. What it binds is not known. The sample originates from a study of early T cells in non-severe SARS-CoV-2 infection. For the study at large: Sequencing was performed on bulk RNA from unsorted whole blood, leaving chains unpaired.

Researchers attached unique molecular identifiers to individual cDNA molecules. Via MiXCR, TCRdb re-called the 5' RACE reads, giving one row per CDR3 protein. The data hold some 50,000 distinct CDR3 sequences, with around 9.3% observed a single time. Whole-study findings and limits: Lookups in VDJdb leaned toward anti-spike CD8 responses and missed private and CD4 specificities.

This CDR3 contains 13 residues. The germline gives CDR1 ENHRY, CDR2 SYGVKD. Trimming took off 10 bases at V and 4 bases at J, with 15 bases between the two ends. This chain uses TRBV10-3 with TRBJ2-3; D may be TRBD1 (5 bases). Here the sequenced sample was whole blood, taken at baseline. The sequence came from an adult who was a healthcare worker with PCR-confirmed SARS-CoV-2 infection or an uninfected control (not recorded which). The CDR3 region is CATGHGASDTQYF. The CDR3 coding sequence is TGTGCCACTGGACATGGGGCATCAGATACGCAGTATTTT.